The 18 T cell receptor beta chains below were found in one sample sequenced in a study of cytomegalovirus exposure and HLA in healthy donors. Use of 60 Vbeta and 13 Jbeta primers characterized the PCR. Data came from immunoSEQ multiplex PCR; TCRdb stores just in-frame clones and leaves some out. The sample lists roughly 180,000 clones, about three quarters seen once, with around 2.4% in the top ten. Sequencing used PBMCs. The source of these receptors is a female donor in good health and CMV-seronegative.

The chain joins TRBV15 to TRBJ2-3; tentatively, D is TRBD1 (6 bases). The germline V gene has CDR1 LNHNV and CDR2 YYDKDF (reference sequence). The V and J ends lost 9 bases and 0 bases respectively, with 16 bases between them. CDR3 length equals 15 residues. CDR3: CATRILGGSTDTQYF. Here the CDR3 DNA reads TGTGCCACAAGGATACTAGGGGGAAGCACAGATACGCAGTATTTT.

This clone was counted only a few times. The chain carries TRBV5-1 and TRBJ1-2; D is perhaps TRBD1 (5 bases). The CDR3 is made up of 15 amino acids. V was pared by 4 bases and J by 4 bases, with 17 bases between. Germline V CDR1 and CDR2: SGHRS, YFSETQ. CDR3 sequence: CASSGAGAGLYGYTF. CDR3 sequence (DNA): TGCGCCAGCAGCGGGGCTGGGGCAGGGCTCTATGGCTACACCTTC.

V is TRBV9 and J is TRBJ1-1, with 9 positions matching TRBD1. With 3 bases clipped from V and 4 bases from J, the junction kept 10 bases outside the gene matches. CDR1 and CDR2 from the germline V gene are SGDLS and YYNGEE. This CDR3 region has 16 residues. CDR3 DNA sequence: TGTGCCAGCAGCGCAAATACAGGGGGCAGGGTCACTGAAGCTTTCTTT. This codes for CASSANTGGRVTEAFF. Full variable domain (remainder filled in from reference TRBV9 and TRBJ1-1): DSGVTQTPKHLITATGQRVTLRCSPRSGDLSVYWYQQSLDQGLQFLIQYYNGEERAKGNILERFSAQQFPDLHSELNLSSLELGDSALYFCASSANTGGRVTEAFFGQGTRLTVV.

The rearrangement joins TRBV28 to TRBJ2-1; 8 nucleotides align to TRBD2. Germline loops: CDR1 MDHEN, CDR2 SYDVKM. The V gene end was trimmed by 5 bases and the J gene end by 7 bases; junction bases not matched to a gene: 13. This CDR3 has 16 amino acids. The CDR3 DNA reads as TGTGCCAGCAGTCCCGGGGGGGGCGGGAGTAGGAATGAGCAGTTCTTC. Translated: CASSPGGGGSRNEQFF. The full variable domain, its missing parts supplied by reference TRBV28 and TRBJ2-1, is DVKVTQSSRYLVKRTGEKVFLECVQDMDHENMFWYRQDPGLGLRLIYFSYDVKMKEKGDIPEGYSVSREKKERFSLILESASTNQTSMYLCASSPGGGGSRNEQFFGPGTRLTVL.

The rearrangement joins TRBV7-9 to TRBJ1-1; 9 nucleotides line up with TRBD1. J lost 5 bases, V lost 5 bases, and 6 bases had no gene match. Germline loops: CDR1 SEHNR, CDR2 FQNEAQ (reference sequence). This CDR3 is built from 14 residues. The CDR3 bases are TGTGCCAGCAGCCGAGTAGGACAGGGGACTGAAGCTTTCTTT. It translates to CASSRVGQGTEAFF.

The chain links TRBV6-5 to TRBJ2-1, with 9 bases matching TRBD2. This CDR3 contains 15 residues. V lost 7 bases to trimming and J lost 0 bases; unmatched junction nucleotides: 4. CDR1 is MNHEY and CDR2 is SVGAGI in the germline V gene. In nucleotides, the CDR3 is TGTGCCAGCACTAGCGGGACGAGCTCCTACAATGAGCAGTTCTTC. This codes for CASTSGTSSYNEQFF.

As concerns this clone: Other DNA variants within this sample encode the same CDR3. The chain uses TRBV5-6 and TRBJ1-1; the D gene is possibly TRBD1 (5 bases). CDR3 length: 12 amino acids. CDR1 and CDR2 (germline): SGHDT, YYEEEE. With 2 bases removed from V and 5 bases from J, the gap between germline ends came to 7 bases. As DNA, the CDR3 is TGTGCCAGCAGCTTACGGGGGACTGAAGCTTTCTTT. Protein: CASSLRGTEAFF.

The genes are TRBV18 and TRBJ2-7, with D tentatively TRBD2 (6 bases). V was cut by 3 bases and J by 6 bases, with 15 bases left in between. The CDR3 is made up of 14 amino acids. The V gene's germline CDR1 is KGHSH and CDR2 LQKENI. This chain's CDR3 is CASSPTEGRGEQYF. DNA of the CDR3: TGTGCCAGCTCACCGACGGAGGGGCGAGGCGAGCAGTACTTC.

The J gene is TRBJ2-7, the V gene TRBV7-2, with 10 bases aligning to TRBD2. Germline CDR1 and CDR2: SGHTA and FQGNSA. CDR3 length equals 17 residues. The trim removed 1 base at V and 2 bases at J, leaving 8 bases unmatched. The CDR3 region has the DNA TGTGCCAGCAGCTTAGGAGTCATTAGCGGGAGGCCCTACGAGCAGTACTTC. This gives the protein CASSLGVISGRPYEQYF.

This chain connects TRBV5-1 to TRBJ2-1, with TRBD2 identical over 10 bases. The germline V gene encodes CDR1 SGHRS and CDR2 YFSETQ. V shed 4 bases, J shed 0 bases, and the junction held 16 bases outside the gene matches. This CDR3 has 20 amino acids. Here the CDR3 DNA reads TGCGCCAGCAGCCCGGGGGGGACTAGCGATCCAACGAGCTCCTACAATGAGCAGTTCTTC. Protein sequence: CASSPGGTSDPTSSYNEQFF.

This clone appeared a few times. This chain connects TRBV6-6 to TRBJ1-3; a weak D match, TRBD1 (5 bases). The CDR3 spans 15 residues. V was shortened by 4 bases and J by 4 bases, with 14 bases between the two germline ends. Germline CDR1 is MNHNY and CDR2 is SVGAGI (reference sequence). In nucleotides, the CDR3 is TGTGCCAGCAGTTCAAGGGGCCTGGAGGGAAACACCATATATTTT. This encodes CASSSRGLEGNTIYF.

With respect to this clone: In the same sample, other DNA sequences code for this CDR3. V is TRBV18 and J is TRBJ2-7; 7 nucleotides align to TRBD1. CDR1 is KGHSH and CDR2 is LQKENI in the germline V gene. The junction had 2 bases not matched to a gene; V was cut back by 3 bases and J by 3 bases. The CDR3 runs 13 residues. CDR3 residues: CASSPAGGYEQYF. The CDR3 DNA follows: TGTGCCAGCTCACCGGCAGGGGGCTACGAGCAGTACTTC.

The rearrangement joins TRBV2 to TRBJ2-7; 9 bases are shared with TRBD2. V lost 6 bases to trimming and J lost 7 bases; unmatched junction nucleotides: 13. CDR3 size: 15 residues. From germline, CDR1 is SNHLY and CDR2 FYNNEI. The DNA for the CDR3 is TGTGCCAGCAGCCCCGGGGGTAGCGGGGGCCTTGAGCAGTACTTC. This codes for CASSPGGSGGLEQYF.

The chain has TRBV6-1 and TRBJ1-2; D uncertain. V was pared by 5 bases and J by 6 bases, with 13 bases between. The germline CDR1 and CDR2 sequences are MNHNS and SASEGT. The CDR3 is 13 residues long. For the CDR3, the DNA is TGTGCCAGCAGTACTCGAGGAGCGGATGGCTACACCTTC. Translation: CASSTRGADGYTF.

This clone was seen once. The gene calls are TRBV7-8 and TRBJ1-5, with TRBD1 as a possible D gene (5 bases). CDR1 is SGHVS, CDR2 FQNEAQ, per germline. The CDR3 extends over 15 amino acids. Trimming took off 2 bases at V and 5 bases at J, with 13 bases between the two ends. CDR3 protein: CASSLSAGPYQPQHF. The CDR3 DNA follows: TGTGCCAGCAGCTTAAGTGCAGGGCCTTATCAGCCCCAGCATTTT.

V and J are TRBV6-5 and TRBJ1-1; TRBD1 agrees at 11 bases. J gave up 4 bases and V 2 bases, and 0 bases lay outside the gene matches. The CDR3 is made up of 14 amino acids. Germline V CDR1 and CDR2: MNHEY, SVGAGI. The CDR3 DNA reads TGTGCCAGCAGTTACGGACAGGGGGCCACTGAAGCTTTCTTT. Its translation is CASSYGQGATEAFF.

This clone is a singleton in its sample. The rearrangement joins TRBV5-1 to TRBJ1-2; D possibly corresponds to TRBD1 (5 bases). There are 14 residues in the CDR3. Germline loops: CDR1 SGHRS, CDR2 YFSETQ. V lost 4 bases, J lost 2 bases, and 12 bases lay in between. CDR3 sequence (DNA): TGCGCCAGCAGCCAGGGAGGGACCAACTATGGCTACACCTTC. It translates to CASSQGGTNYGYTF.

The rearrangement uses TRBV29-1 and TRBJ2-3; D is unclear. Trimming stripped 4 bases from V and 2 bases from J, with 10 bases between. The CDR3 totals 13 residues. Per the germline V gene, CDR1 is SQVTM and CDR2 is ANQGSEA. Here the CDR3 reads CSVAPRSTDTQYF. The CDR3 DNA reads as TGCAGCGTTGCCCCCAGGTCCACAGATACGCAGTATTTT.